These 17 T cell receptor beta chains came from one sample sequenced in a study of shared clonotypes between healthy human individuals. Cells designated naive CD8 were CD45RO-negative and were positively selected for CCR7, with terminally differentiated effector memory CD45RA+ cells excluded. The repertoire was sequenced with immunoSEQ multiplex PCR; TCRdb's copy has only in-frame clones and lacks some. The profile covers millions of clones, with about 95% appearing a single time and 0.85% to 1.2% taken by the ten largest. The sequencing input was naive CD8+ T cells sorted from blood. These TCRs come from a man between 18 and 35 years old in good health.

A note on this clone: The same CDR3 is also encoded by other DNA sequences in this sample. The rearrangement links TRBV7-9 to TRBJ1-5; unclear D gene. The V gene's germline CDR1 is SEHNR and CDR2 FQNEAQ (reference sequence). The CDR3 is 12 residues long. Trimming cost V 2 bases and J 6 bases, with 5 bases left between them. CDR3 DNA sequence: TGTGCCAGCAGCTTAACCGGTCAGCCCCAGCATTTT. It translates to CASSLTGQPQHF.

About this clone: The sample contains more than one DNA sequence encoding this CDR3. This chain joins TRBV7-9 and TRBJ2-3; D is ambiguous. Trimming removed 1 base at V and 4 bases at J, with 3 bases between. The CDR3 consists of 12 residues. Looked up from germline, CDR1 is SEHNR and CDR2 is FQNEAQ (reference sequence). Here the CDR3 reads CASSLVSDTQYF. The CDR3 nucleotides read TGTGCCAGCAGCTTAGTGTCAGATACGCAGTATTTT.

CDR3 loop: CASSDLSEQYF. CDR3 bases: TGTGCCAGCAGTGACCTTAGCGAGCAGTACTTC. The chain uses TRBV25-1 and TRBJ2-7; D gene ambiguous. The CDR3 sequence is 11 residues long. Trimming removed 3 bases from V and 6 bases from J, with 6 bases in between. The germline V gene has CDR1 MGHDK and CDR2 SYGVNS.

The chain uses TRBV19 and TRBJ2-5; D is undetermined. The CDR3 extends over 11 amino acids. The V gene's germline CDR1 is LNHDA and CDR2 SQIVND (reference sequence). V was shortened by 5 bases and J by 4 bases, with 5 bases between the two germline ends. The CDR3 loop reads CASSFGETQYF. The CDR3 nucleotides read TGTGCCAGTAGTTTCGGAGAGACCCAGTACTTC.

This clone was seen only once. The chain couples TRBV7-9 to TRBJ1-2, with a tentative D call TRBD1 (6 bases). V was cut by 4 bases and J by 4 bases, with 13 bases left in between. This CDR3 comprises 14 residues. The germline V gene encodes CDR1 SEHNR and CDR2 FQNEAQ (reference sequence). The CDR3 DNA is TGTGCCAGCAGCTCCGGGGGGCATCCCTATGGCTACACCTTC. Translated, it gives CASSSGGHPYGYTF.

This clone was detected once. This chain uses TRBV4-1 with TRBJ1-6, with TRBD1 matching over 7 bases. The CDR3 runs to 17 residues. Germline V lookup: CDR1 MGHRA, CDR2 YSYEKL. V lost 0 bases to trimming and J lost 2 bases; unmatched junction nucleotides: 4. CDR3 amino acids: CASSQDRGGAYNSPLHF. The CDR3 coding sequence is TGCGCCAGCAGCCAAGATCGAGGGGGCGCCTATAATTCACCCCTCCACTTT.

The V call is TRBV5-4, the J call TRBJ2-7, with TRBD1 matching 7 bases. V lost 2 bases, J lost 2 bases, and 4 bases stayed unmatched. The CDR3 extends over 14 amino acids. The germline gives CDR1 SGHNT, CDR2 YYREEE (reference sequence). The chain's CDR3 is CASSFQGETYEQYF. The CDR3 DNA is TGTGCCAGCAGCTTTCAGGGGGAAACCTACGAGCAGTACTTC. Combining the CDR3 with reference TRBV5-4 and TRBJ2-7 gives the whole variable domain ETGVTQSPTHLIKTRGQQVTLRCSSQSGHNTVSWYQQALGQGPQFIFQYYREEENGRGNFPPRFSGLQFPNYSSELNVNALELDDSALYLCASSFQGETYEQYFGPGTRLTVT.

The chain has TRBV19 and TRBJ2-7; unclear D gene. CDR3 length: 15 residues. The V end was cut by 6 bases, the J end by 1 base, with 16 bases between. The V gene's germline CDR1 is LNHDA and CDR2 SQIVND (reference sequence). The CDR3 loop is CASSLDPETSYEQYF. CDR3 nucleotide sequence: TGTGCCAGTAGCCTAGACCCTGAAACATCCTACGAGCAGTACTTC.

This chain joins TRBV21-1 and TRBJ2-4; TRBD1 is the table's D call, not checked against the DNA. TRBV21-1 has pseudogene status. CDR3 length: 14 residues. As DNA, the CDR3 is TGTGCCAGCACCCCGGGACAGGGTGGAAACATTCAGTACTTC. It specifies CASTPGQGGNIQYF.

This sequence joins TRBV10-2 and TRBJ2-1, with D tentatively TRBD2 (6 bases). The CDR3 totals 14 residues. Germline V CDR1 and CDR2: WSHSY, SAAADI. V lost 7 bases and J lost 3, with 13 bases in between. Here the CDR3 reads CASTPPGDYNEQFF. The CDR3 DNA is TGCGCCAGCACCCCCCCGGGGGACTACAATGAGCAGTTCTTC.

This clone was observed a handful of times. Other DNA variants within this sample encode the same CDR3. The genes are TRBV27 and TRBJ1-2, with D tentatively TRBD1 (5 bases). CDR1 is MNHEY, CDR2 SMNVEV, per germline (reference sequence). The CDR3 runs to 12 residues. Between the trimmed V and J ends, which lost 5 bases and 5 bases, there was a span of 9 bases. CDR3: CASSPSGYGYTF. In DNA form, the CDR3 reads TGTGCCAGCAGTCCGTCAGGGTATGGCTACACCTTC.

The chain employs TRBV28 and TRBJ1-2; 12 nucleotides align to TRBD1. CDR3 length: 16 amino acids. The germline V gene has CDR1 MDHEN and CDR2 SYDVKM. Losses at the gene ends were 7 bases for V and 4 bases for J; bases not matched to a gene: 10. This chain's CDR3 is CASTPSGQGASYGYTF. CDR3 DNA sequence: TGTGCCAGCACCCCCTCGGGACAGGGGGCCTCCTATGGCTACACCTTC.

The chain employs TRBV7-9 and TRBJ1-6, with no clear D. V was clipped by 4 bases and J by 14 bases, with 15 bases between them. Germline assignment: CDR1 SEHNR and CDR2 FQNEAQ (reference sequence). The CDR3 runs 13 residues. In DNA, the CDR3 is TGTGCCAGCAGCTCAGATGCGAGTCTGACCCTCCACTTT. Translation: CASSSDASLTLHF.

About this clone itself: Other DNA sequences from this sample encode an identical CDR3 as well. This CDR3 is CASSLDRDEQYF. CDR3 coding DNA: TGTGCCAGCAGCCTCGACAGGGACGAGCAGTACTTC. V is TRBV7-9 and J is TRBJ2-7, with 7 nucleotides matching TRBD1. V shed 5 bases and J 5 bases; nucleotides not matched to a gene: 3. The CDR3 totals 12 residues. Per the germline V gene, CDR1 is SEHNR and CDR2 is FQNEAQ (reference sequence).

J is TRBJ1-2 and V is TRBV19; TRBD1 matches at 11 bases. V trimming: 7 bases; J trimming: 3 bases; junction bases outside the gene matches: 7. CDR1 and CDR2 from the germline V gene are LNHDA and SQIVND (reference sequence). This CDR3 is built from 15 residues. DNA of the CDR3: TGTGCCAGTACCCTGGGGACAGGGGGATACTATGGCTACACCTTC. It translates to CASTLGTGGYYGYTF.

CDR3 in DNA: TGCGCCAGCAGCTGGGAAGCGGGGGGCATCTACGAGCAGTACTTC. The encoded protein is CASSWEAGGIYEQYF. V gene TRBV5-1 combines with J gene TRBJ2-7; the match to TRBD2 covers 9 bases. Trimming removed 3 bases from V and 3 bases from J; junction bases left unmatched: 7. The germline V gene has CDR1 SGHRS and CDR2 YFSETQ. The CDR3 has 15 amino acids.

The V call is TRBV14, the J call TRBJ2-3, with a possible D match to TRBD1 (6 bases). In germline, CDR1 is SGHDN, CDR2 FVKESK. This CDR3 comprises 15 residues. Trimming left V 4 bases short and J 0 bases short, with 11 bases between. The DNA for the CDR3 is TGTGCCAGCAGCCCACTACAGGGTAGCACAGATACGCAGTATTTT. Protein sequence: CASSPLQGSTDTQYF.